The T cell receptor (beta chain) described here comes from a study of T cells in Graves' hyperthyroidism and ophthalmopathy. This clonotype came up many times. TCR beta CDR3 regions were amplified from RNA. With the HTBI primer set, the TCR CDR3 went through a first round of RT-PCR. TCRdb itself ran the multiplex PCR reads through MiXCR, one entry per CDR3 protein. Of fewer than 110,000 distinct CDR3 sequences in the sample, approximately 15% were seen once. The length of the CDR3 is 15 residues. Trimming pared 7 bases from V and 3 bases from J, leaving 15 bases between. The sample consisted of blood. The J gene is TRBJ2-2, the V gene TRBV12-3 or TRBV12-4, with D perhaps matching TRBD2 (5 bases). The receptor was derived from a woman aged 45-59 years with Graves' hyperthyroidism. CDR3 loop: CASTIRGRDTGELFF. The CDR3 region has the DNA TGTGCCAGCACTATACGGGGAAGAGACACCGGGGAGCTGTTTTTT.